This TCR beta chain was sequenced for a study of shared T cell receptors in the human thymus. CDR1 SGHAT and CDR2 FQNNGV come from the germline V gene. Trimming left V 7 bases short and J 0 bases short, with 6 bases between. The length of the CDR3 is 12 residues. Using immunoSEQ multiplex PCR, the repertoire was profiled, and TCRdb retains in-frame clones only, with some absent. The table lists hundreds of thousands of clones, 87% of them singletons. The sample was also reused in another study, on human thymus T cells. This second study says: Healthy Finnish infants undergoing corrective surgery for congenital heart defects were used as donors. Resected material from corrective heart surgery provided the thymus tissue analysed. Thymic and blood repertoires appeared to display a bias in their usage of V and J genes. Highly overlapping thymic repertoires among unrelated individuals were reported in related research.

The rearrangement uses TRBV11-2 and TRBJ1-2; D gene unclear. The TCR sequence derives from a boy in the first two years of life with a congenital heart defect. Material for sequencing was thymocytes. Here the CDR3 reads CASTGANYGYTF. The DNA of the CDR3 is TGTGCCAGCACGGGAGCTAACTATGGCTACACCTTC.